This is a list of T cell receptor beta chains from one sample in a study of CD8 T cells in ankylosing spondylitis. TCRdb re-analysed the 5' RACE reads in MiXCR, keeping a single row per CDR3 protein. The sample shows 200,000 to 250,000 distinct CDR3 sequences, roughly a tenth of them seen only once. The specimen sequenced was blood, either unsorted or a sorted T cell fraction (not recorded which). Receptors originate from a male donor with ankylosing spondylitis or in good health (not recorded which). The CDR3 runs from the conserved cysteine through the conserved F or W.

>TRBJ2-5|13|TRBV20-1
CSARPQAPETQYF
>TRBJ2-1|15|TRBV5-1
CASTATGLGGHEQFF
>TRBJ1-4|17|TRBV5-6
CASSFGVLGATNEKLFF
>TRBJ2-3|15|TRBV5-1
CASSLVTSGTDTQYF
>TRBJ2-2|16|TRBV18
CASSPRSGGTTGELFF
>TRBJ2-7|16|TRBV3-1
CASSLSGGGGGYEQYF
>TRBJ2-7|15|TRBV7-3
CASSFGGGASYEQYF
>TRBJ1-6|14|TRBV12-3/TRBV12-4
CASSGEGDGSPLHF
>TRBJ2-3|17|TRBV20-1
CSATTAGANPGTDTQYF
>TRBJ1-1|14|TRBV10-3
CAISDPRRDTEAFF
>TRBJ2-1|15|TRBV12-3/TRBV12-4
CASLPVRGLYNEKFF
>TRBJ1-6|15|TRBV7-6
CASSLETGGTAPLHF
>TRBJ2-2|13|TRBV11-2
CASSLDWDGELFF
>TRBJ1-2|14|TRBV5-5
CASSFTQGEFGYTF
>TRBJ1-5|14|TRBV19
CASSIGYSNQPQHF
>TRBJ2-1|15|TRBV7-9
CASSLTAGGNNEQFF
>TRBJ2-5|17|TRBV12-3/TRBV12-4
CASSRAGTSGGEETQYF
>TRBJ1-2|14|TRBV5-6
CASSLGGQGYGYTF
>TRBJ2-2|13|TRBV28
CASSLSVVGELFF
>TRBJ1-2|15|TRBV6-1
CASSEGQGSYRGYTF
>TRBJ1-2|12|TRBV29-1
CSVDSTDYGYTF
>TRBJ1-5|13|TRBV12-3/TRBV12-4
CASSQGGSQPQHF
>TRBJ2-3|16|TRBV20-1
CSAGTSGGLSTDTQYF
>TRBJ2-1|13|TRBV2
CASNGGADNEQFF
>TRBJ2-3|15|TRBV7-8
CASSHPARGTDTQYF